This TCR beta chain was sequenced in a study of blood T cell repertoires in COVID-19. Study at large: The analysed material was cDNA or gDNA that came from T cells, B-cell-depleted T cells, or PBMCs.

Only one count was recorded for this clone. Profiled with immunoSEQ multiplex PCR; TCRdb holds only in-frame clones, not every one. This sample carries approximately 300,000 clones, 85% to 95% of them seen once, and the ten largest clones take roughly 3.9%. Living in 24 US areas, the participants were between roughly 18 and 90 years of age. Grouping used clinical history reported by participants in a survey and questionnaire. Exposed enrollees had met someone with a PCR-confirmed or clinician-diagnosed COVID-19 case at some point within the 2 weeks before study entry. This clonotype was obtained from a woman aged 25 to 39 who had been exposed to COVID-19. Sequencing input: PBMCs or T cells enriched from blood (not recorded which).

CDR3 in DNA: TGCGCCAGCAGCCAAGATTTCGGCGGGGGGACTGAAGCTTTCTTT. Its protein is CASSQDFGGGTEAFF. This rearrangement joins TRBV4-3 to TRBJ1-1, with D perhaps matching TRBD1 (5 bases). CDR1 and CDR2 (germline): LGHNA, YSLEER. CDR3 length: 15 residues. Trimming took 0 bases from V and 5 from J, leaving 13 bases between them.